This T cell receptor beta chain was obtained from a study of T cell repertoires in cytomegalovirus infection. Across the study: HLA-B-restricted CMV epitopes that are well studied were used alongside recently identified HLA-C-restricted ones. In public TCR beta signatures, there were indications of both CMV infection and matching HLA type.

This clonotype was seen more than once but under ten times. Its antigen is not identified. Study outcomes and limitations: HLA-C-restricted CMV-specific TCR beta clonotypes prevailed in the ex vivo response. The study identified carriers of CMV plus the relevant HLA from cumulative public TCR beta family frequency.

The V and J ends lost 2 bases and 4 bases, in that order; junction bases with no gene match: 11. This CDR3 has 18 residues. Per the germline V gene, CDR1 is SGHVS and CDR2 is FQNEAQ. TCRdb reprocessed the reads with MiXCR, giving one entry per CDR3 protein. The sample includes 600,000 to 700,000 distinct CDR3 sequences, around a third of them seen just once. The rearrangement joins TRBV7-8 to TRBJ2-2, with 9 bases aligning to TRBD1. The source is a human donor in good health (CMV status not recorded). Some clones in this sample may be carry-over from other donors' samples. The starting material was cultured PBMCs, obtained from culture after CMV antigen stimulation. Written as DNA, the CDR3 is TGTGCCAGCAGCTTATCTTTCATTTGGACAGGGGTCACCGGGGAGCTGTTTTTT. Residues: CASSLSFIWTGVTGELFF.